This is a list of T cell receptor beta chains from one sample in a study of Ad26.COV2.S vaccination and SARS-CoV-2 variants. Profiled with immunoSEQ multiplex PCR; TCRdb holds only in-frame clones, not every one. The profile shows 300,000 to 500,000 clones, about nine tenths of them singletons. This material consisted of peripheral blood, taken in a trial of Ad26.COV2.S vaccine versus placebo. The receptors shown here come from a person between 18 and 65 years old who received the Ad26.COV2.S COVID-19 vaccine or a placebo. CDR3s leave out the opening cysteine and the closing phenylalanine or tryptophan. The order of the fields is clone size, J gene, V gene, CDR3 protein. A row's size may be missing; if present it is once, few, many or a size class.

NA | TRBJ2-2 | TRBV7-8 | ASSFGGQQNTGELF
NA | TRBJ2-7 | TRBV28 | ASSFRTAPFSYEQY
few | TRBJ1-1 | TRBV15 | ATSKAREWPEAF
NA | TRBJ2-5 | TRBV2 | ASSLSETQY
NA | TRBJ2-2 | TRBV12-3/TRBV12-4 | ASSPGTGELF
NA | TRBJ2-2 | TRBV7-2 | ASSSGDTGELF
NA | TRBJ1-2 | TRBV2 | ASTEESQGANYGYT
NA | TRBJ2-7 | TRBV10-3 | AIIGVYEQY
NA | TRBJ2-7 | TRBV10-3 | AISESGAGYEQY
NA | TRBJ1-5 | TRBV7-9 | ASSFDGYQPQH
NA | TRBJ1-2 | TRBV24-1 | ATSDSSYGYT
NA | TRBJ1-5 | TRBV27 | ASSLGYKNQPQH
NA | TRBJ2-7 | TRBV5-1 | ASSSAGLAGEQY
NA | TRBJ1-1 | TRBV12-3/TRBV12-4 | ASSVNTEAF
NA | TRBJ1-3 | TRBV7-2 | ASSSAFGNTIY
NA | TRBJ2-2 | TRBV5-1 | ASSPGRNTGELF
NA | TRBJ2-2 | TRBV9 | ASQRVTGELF
NA | TRBJ1-1 | TRBV7-2 | ASSTGVGTEAF
NA | TRBJ2-3 | TRBV6-2/TRBV6-3 | ASSPPAEADTQY
NA | TRBJ1-3 | TRBV2 | ASSDRGGYGNTIY
NA | TRBJ2-5 | TRBV5-1 | ASSPGLVQETQY
NA | TRBJ2-7 | TRBV19 | ASSIEKGATYEQY
few | TRBJ1-2 | TRBV9 | ASSVGTVGYT
NA | TRBJ2-1 | TRBV27 | ASSTTGLPGI
NA | TRBJ2-7 | TRBV28 | ASSLSDGGVEEQY
NA | TRBJ2-7 | TRBV6-6 | ASSYDPGQGSYEQY
NA | TRBJ1-1 | TRBV7-9 | ASSLSHNTEAF
NA | TRBJ1-2 | TRBV28 | ASSSRVGGYT
NA | TRBJ2-7 | TRBV27 | ASSYRVAYEQY
NA | TRBJ2-2 | TRBV4-3 | ASSQDRGGSGGTGELF
NA | TRBJ2-7 | TRBV19 | ASSIGITYEQY
NA | TRBJ2-7 | TRBV6-2/TRBV6-3 | ASSYFSISYEQY
NA | TRBJ2-7 | TRBV11-2 | ASSWTGGGYEQY